This T cell receptor (beta chain) was found in a study of read filtering for tumor transcriptome and immune sequencing. V lost 6 bases, J lost 2 bases, and 15 bases lay in between. CDR1 is SGHKS, CDR2 YYEKEE, per germline (reference sequence). The CDR3 loop spans 14 amino acids. From about 400 ng of RNA, a library with molecular barcoded alpha/delta and beta/gamma adaptors was made. TCRdb independently ran MiXCR on the reads; one entry per CDR3 protein. Of about 14,000 distinct CDR3 sequences detected, roughly 20% appear once; the ten largest clones hold 75% to 85%. The TCR originated in a donor aged 40 or over with multiple myeloma. Sequencing was carried out using a population of CD138-negative cells sorted from bone marrow. The chain employs TRBV5-5 and TRBJ2-7; D is undetermined. This CDR3 is CASIPTRAAYEQYF. The CDR3 nucleotides read TGTGCCAGCATCCCTACACGGGCGGCCTACGAGCAGTACTTC.